This passage covers 27 T cell receptor beta chains from one sample sequenced in a study of response to subunit inactivated influenza vaccine. TCRdb re-derived calls from the RT-PCR reads in MiXCR, one entry per CDR3 protein. This table holds 800,000 or so distinct CDR3 sequences, 21% found once. The starting material was PBMCs from blood, obtained roughly 5 days after vaccination. These receptors came from a man over 45 who received an inactivated influenza vaccine.

This clonotype was seen only a few times. In nucleotides, the CDR3 is TGTGCCACCAGTGATTACGGACTAGCGGGGGGTTATAATGAGCAGTTCTTC. Translation gives CATSDYGLAGGYNEQFF. The J gene is TRBJ2-1, the V gene TRBV24-1, with 14 bases that match TRBD2. The CDR3 sequence is 17 residues long. Germline V lookup: CDR1 KGHDR, CDR2 SFDVKD. J gave up 7 bases and V 2 bases, and 6 bases lay outside the gene matches.

The CDR3: CASSPTGLAGPYEQYF. The CDR3 DNA reads TGCGCCAGCAGCCCCACCGGACTAGCGGGACCCTACGAGCAGTACTTC. The V gene is TRBV5-1, the J gene TRBJ2-7, with 12 bases fitting TRBD2. With V trimmed by 4 bases and J by 2 bases, 7 bases remained unmatched. CDR1 is SGHRS and CDR2 is YFSETQ in the germline V gene. This CDR3 is 16 amino acids long.

This clonotype was observed a few times. This chain links TRBV5-1 with TRBJ1-1; TRBD1 aligns across 8 bases. The ends lost 1 base at V and 1 base at J; junction bases unmatched: 3. This CDR3 comprises 15 residues. CDR1 and CDR2 (germline): SGHRS, YFSETQ. The CDR3 here is CASSLRQGQNTEAFF. The CDR3 DNA is TGCGCCAGCAGCTTGAGACAGGGGCAGAACACTGAAGCTTTCTTT.

This clonotype was seen only a few times. The chain uses TRBV29-1 and TRBJ2-5; D gene ambiguous. Germline CDR1 and CDR2: SQVTM and ANQGSEA. Trimming removed 4 bases at V and 2 bases at J, with 11 bases between. CDR3 length: 13 amino acids. The chain's CDR3 is CSVVGRLQETQYF. The CDR3 DNA reads TGCAGCGTTGTTGGACGGCTTCAAGAGACCCAGTACTTC.

Ten or more counts support this clonotype. This chain connects TRBV27 to TRBJ2-6, with D possibly being TRBD1 (6 bases). CDR3 length equals 16 residues. Deletions cut 4 bases from V and 2 bases from J, with 12 bases between. CDR1 and CDR2 from the germline V gene are MNHEY and SMNVEV (reference sequence). DNA for the CDR3: TGTGCCAGCAGTTACACAGGGTTCACTGGGGCCAACGTCCTGACTTTC. It translates to CASSYTGFTGANVLTF.

The J gene is TRBJ2-3, the V gene TRBV29-1; D is unclear. V lost 4 bases to trimming and J lost 5 bases, with 16 bases between them. Germline CDR1 is SQVTM and CDR2 is ANQGSEA. The CDR3 has 14 residues. The CDR3 region has the DNA TGCAGCGTTGGGGCACTTCAGCCCGTAGATACGCAGTATTTT. Protein product: CSVGALQPVDTQYF.

This clonotype was detected only a few times. This chain links TRBV30 with TRBJ1-5, with D uncertain. Trimming removed 0 bases at V and 3 bases at J, with 12 bases between. CDR3 size: 15 residues. Germline V gene lookup returns CDR1 GTSNPN and CDR2 SVGIG (reference sequence). CDR3 residues: CAWSVGGAANQPQHF. CDR3 bases: TGTGCCTGGAGTGTAGGTGGAGCGGCCAATCAGCCCCAGCATTTT. Complete variable domain (other parts from reference TRBV30 and TRBJ1-5): SQTIHQWPATLVQPVGSPLSLECTVEGTSNPNLYWYRQAAGRGLQLLFYSVGIGQISSEVPQNLSASRPQDRQFILSSKKLLLSDSGFYLCAWSVGGAANQPQHFGDGTRLSIL.

The V and J genes are TRBV6-1 and TRBJ1-1; no firm D call. The CDR3 covers 15 residues. Germline V lookup: CDR1 MNHNS, CDR2 SASEGT. Trimming took 5 bases from V and 0 from J, leaving 13 bases between them. CDR3 sequence: CASSPGRPMNTEAFF. For the CDR3, the DNA is TGTGCCAGCAGTCCCGGACGGCCGATGAACACTGAAGCTTTCTTT.

This clonotype was seen only a few times. The CDR3 loop is CASRGDRANYNEQFF. The CDR3 coding sequence is TGTGCCAGCAGGGGGGACAGGGCTAACTACAATGAGCAGTTCTTC. The V gene is TRBV28, the J gene TRBJ2-1; 9 bases map to TRBD1. Germline trimming cut 6 bases from V and 3 bases from J; bases unmatched to any gene: 6. The germline gives CDR1 MDHEN, CDR2 SYDVKM. The CDR3 is 15 amino acids.

The table lists this clonotype with many counts. This sequence joins TRBV29-1 and TRBJ2-6, with TRBD1 as a possible D gene (5 bases). Germline CDR1 SQVTM, CDR2 ANQGSEA. The V end lost 6 bases, the J end lost 2 bases, and 8 bases lay between the germline ends. The CDR3 sequence is 13 residues long. The CDR3 spells CSVGAAGANVLTF. The CDR3 DNA sequence: TGCAGCGTAGGGGCGGCTGGGGCCAACGTCCTGACTTTC.

Here the CDR3 reads CASSGDWTEETQYF. The CDR3 nucleotides read TGCGCCAGCAGCGGTGACTGGACAGAAGAGACCCAGTACTTC. The V gene is TRBV5-1, the J gene TRBJ2-5; D may be TRBD1 (6 bases). CDR1 and CDR2 (germline): SGHRS, YFSETQ. Trimming removed 4 bases at V and 3 bases at J, with 13 bases between. CDR3 length: 14 amino acids.

The genes are TRBV20-1 and TRBJ2-2; D call uncertain. Germline V gives CDR1 DFQATT, CDR2 SNEGSKA (reference sequence). The CDR3 consists of 13 residues. Trimming took 4 bases from V and 6 from J, leaving 12 bases between them. The CDR3 nucleotides read TGCAGTGCTACTAGTACGGCTGCCGGGGAGCTGTTTTTT. This gives the protein CSATSTAAGELFF.

A few counts support this clonotype. The chain has TRBV20-1 and TRBJ2-5; unclear D gene. The CDR3 covers 14 residues. Trimming took off 5 bases at V and 2 bases at J, with 15 bases between the two ends. Germline assignment: CDR1 DFQATT and CDR2 SNEGSKA (reference sequence). Written as DNA, the CDR3 is TGCAGTGCTCCCCTCTGGCTAGGTCAAGAGACCCAGTACTTC. The encoded protein is CSAPLWLGQETQYF.

This sequence joins TRBV20-1 and TRBJ2-7, with D tentatively TRBD2 (7 bases). The CDR3 loop spans 14 amino acids. Germline loops: CDR1 DFQATT, CDR2 SNEGSKA (reference sequence). The V gene lost 6 bases and the J gene lost 0 bases, with 15 bases spanning the gap. The CDR3 DNA reads TGCAGTGCCGAATACGGGGGGCACTCCTACGAGCAGTACTTC. Its protein is CSAEYGGHSYEQYF.

This clonotype was detected a few times. V gene TRBV11-2 combines with J gene TRBJ2-1, with D perhaps TRBD2 (5 bases). Trimming took 3 bases from V and 3 from J, leaving 15 bases between them. CDR1 and CDR2 (germline): SGHAT, FQNNGV. This CDR3 region has 16 residues. The CDR3 loop is CASSFVAEGNYNEQFF. The DNA of the CDR3 is TGTGCCAGCAGCTTCGTAGCAGAGGGTAACTACAATGAGCAGTTCTTC. The whole variable domain, remainder taken from reference TRBV11-2 and TRBJ2-1, is EAGVAQSPRYKIIEKRQSVAFWCNPISGHATLYWYQQILGQGPKLLIQFQNNGVVDDSQLPKDRFSAERLKGVDSTLKIQPAKLEDSAVYLCASSFVAEGNYNEQFFGPGTRLTVL.

This clonotype came up many times. The rearrangement uses TRBV4-1 and TRBJ2-2; the D is unclear. V shed 1 base and J shed 8 bases, with 2 bases lying between them. Germline values: CDR1 MGHRA, CDR2 YSYEKL. The CDR3 covers 11 residues. The CDR3 DNA is TGCGCCAGCAGCCAAGCAGGGGAGCTGTTTTTT. Amino acid sequence: CASSQAGELFF.

The chain is built from TRBV3-1 and TRBJ2-1; 9 nucleotides match TRBD2. This CDR3 has 15 amino acids. The germline gives CDR1 LGHDT, CDR2 YNNKEL (reference sequence). The trim removed 7 bases at V and 7 bases at J, leaving 11 bases unmatched. CDR3 sequence (DNA): TGTGCCAGCAAATTTCGCGGGAGGGCCACAAATGAGCAGTTCTTC. The encoded protein is CASKFRGRATNEQFF.

This clonotype was counted ten times or more. The chain joins TRBV28 to TRBJ2-2, with unresolved D. The germline V gene encodes CDR1 MDHEN and CDR2 SYDVKM. V lost 6 bases and J lost 7, with 15 bases in between. The CDR3 runs to 14 residues. The CDR3 DNA sequence: TGTGCCAGCAGCCTGCCGTCGGAAAGCGGGGAGCTGTTTTTT. As protein: CASSLPSESGELFF.

This clonotype has a handful of counts. The rearrangement links TRBV29-1 to TRBJ2-7; D remains unclear. Germline loops: CDR1 SQVTM, CDR2 ANQGSEA. V was trimmed by 2 bases and J by 1 base, leaving 9 bases between them. This CDR3 comprises 13 residues. The CDR3 sequence is CSVEHLGSYEQYF. CDR3 DNA sequence: TGCAGCGTTGAACATCTAGGGTCCTACGAGCAGTACTTC.

This clonotype was seen at least ten times. The rearrangement links TRBV27 to TRBJ2-7; D call uncertain. CDR1 and CDR2 from the germline V gene are MNHEY and SMNVEV (reference sequence). This CDR3 has 13 residues. V shed 2 bases and J shed 1 base, with 6 bases lying between them. Written as DNA, the CDR3 is TGTGCCAGCAGTTTAATGGGTTCCTACGAGCAGTACTTC. As protein: CASSLMGSYEQYF.

This clonotype was picked up a small number of times. The chain links TRBV12-3 or TRBV12-4 to TRBJ2-1, with 11 bases lining up with TRBD2. CDR3 size: 16 residues. Trimming at V came to 2 bases and at J to 9 bases, leaving 9 bases not matched to a gene. The CDR3 spells CASSLTLGLAGGEQFF. CDR3 DNA: TGTGCCAGCAGTTTAACCCTTGGACTAGCGGGTGGTGAGCAGTTCTTC.

J is TRBJ2-3 and V is TRBV12-3 or TRBV12-4, with a possible D match to TRBD1 (6 bases). V was clipped by 6 bases and J by 2 bases, with 15 bases between them. CDR3 length: 15 residues. The DNA of the CDR3 is TGTGCCAGCAGCTGGACCCGACAGGTCACAGATACGCAGTATTTT. This sequence encodes CASSWTRQVTDTQYF.

This clonotype was detected a few times. The chain employs TRBV10-3 and TRBJ2-3, with a possible D match to TRBD2 (5 bases). Deletions cut 3 bases from V and 3 bases from J, with 10 bases between. Per the germline V gene, CDR1 is ENHRY and CDR2 is SYGVKD. CDR3 length: 14 amino acids. This chain's CDR3 is CAISDGVLTDTQYF. The CDR3 nucleotides are TGTGCCATCAGTGACGGGGTATTGACAGATACGCAGTATTTT.

There are many counts of this clonotype. The chain is built from TRBV4-2 and TRBJ1-3; TRBD1 might be the D (5 bases). The germline CDR1 and CDR2 sequences are LGHNA and YNFKEQ. Deletions cut 0 bases from V and 0 bases from J, with 12 bases between. CDR3 size: 17 residues. CDR3 protein: CASSQERGANSGNTIYF. The CDR3 DNA is TGTGCCAGCAGCCAAGAACGCGGGGCCAACTCTGGAAACACCATATATTTT.

V usage is TRBV5-1 and J usage is TRBJ2-1, with 9 bases matching TRBD2. The CDR3 is 17 amino acids. V was pared by 0 bases and J by 3 bases, with 7 bases of the junction left unmatched. CDR1 is SGHRS and CDR2 is YFSETQ in the germline V gene. The CDR3 sequence: CASSLDLVAGVYNEQFF. CDR3 coding DNA: TGCGCCAGCAGCTTGGATCTTGTAGCGGGAGTCTACAATGAGCAGTTCTTC.

V and J are TRBV7-2 and TRBJ2-5; 7 positions match TRBD2. CDR1 SGHTA and CDR2 FQGNSA come from the germline V gene. The CDR3 consists of 14 residues. After removal of 2 bases from V and 5 bases from J, the junction contained 5 bases not matched to a gene. Here the CDR3 DNA reads TGTGCCAGCAGCTTACAAGCGGGGCCGGAGACCCAGTACTTC. It yields the protein CASSLQAGPETQYF.

A few counts support this clonotype. The chain links TRBV3-1 to TRBJ2-1; tentative D call: TRBD2 (6 bases). V dropped 1 base and J dropped 8 bases, with 9 bases sitting between them. Looked up from germline, CDR1 is LGHDT and CDR2 is YNNKEL (reference sequence). The CDR3 extends over 13 amino acids. The CDR3, as DNA: TGTGCCAGCAGCCAAGTGGGGGGATATGAGCAGTTCTTC. Translated, it gives CASSQVGGYEQFF.